This T cell receptor (beta chain) is from a study of molecular identifiers for immune sequencing clone quantification. With 6 bases removed from V and 2 bases from J, the gap between germline ends came to 20 bases. The CDR3 has 16 amino acids. Germline V gene sequence: CDR1 MNHEY, CDR2 SMNVEV (reference sequence). Each CDR3 protein is one row after TCRdb ran MiXCR on the PCR reads. The sample yields hundreds of thousands of distinct CDR3 sequences, around 25% seen once. Naive CD8 T cells, phenotype CD8+CD4-CCR7+CD45RA+, were sorted. The sequence was collected from a human donor in good health. Some libraries in this study had Jurkat cell RNA spiked in. The chain joins TRBV27 to TRBJ2-7; maybe TRBD1 (7 bases). Sequencing was done on a sample of naive CD8+ T cells from blood, with Jurkat cell RNA spiked in. Noted subset: FACS-sorted CD8+CD4-CCR7+CD45RA+ naive T cells. CDR3 coding DNA: TGTGCCAGCAGCCTTGGGACTTCGGGACAGACCTACGAGCAGTACTTC. Its protein product is CASSLGTSGQTYEQYF.